Below, 20 T cell receptor beta chains from the same sample are listed, as sequenced in a study of identical twins. Each CDR3 protein is one row after TCRdb ran MiXCR on the 5' RACE reads. In the table there are about 530,000 distinct CDR3 sequences, about a fifth of which are singletons. This same sample was also taken into another study, of yellow fever vaccine responses in identical twins.

The source material was CD4+ T cells sorted from blood. The receptor set was obtained from a woman under 30 in good health.

The chain carries TRBV27 and TRBJ1-1; D is ambiguous. With 1 base removed from V and 1 base from J, the gap between germline ends came to 7 bases. This CDR3 contains 14 residues. Germline V lookup: CDR1 MNHEY, CDR2 SMNVEV (reference sequence). The DNA of the CDR3 is TGTGCCAGCAGTTTATACTCCGGGAACACTGAAGCTTTCTTT. Translating gives CASSLYSGNTEAFF.

This chain uses TRBV11-2 with TRBJ2-1, with 7 nucleotides matching TRBD2. Germline V gene lookup returns CDR1 SGHAT and CDR2 FQNNGV. This CDR3 is 16 amino acids long. J gave up 8 bases and V 1 base, and 11 bases lay outside the gene matches. The CDR3 reads CASSLGGGGPGDEQFF. In DNA form, the CDR3 reads TGTGCCAGCAGCTTAGGGGGGGGAGGGCCTGGGGATGAGCAGTTCTTC.

This chain connects TRBV10-3 to TRBJ2-7; 11 bases are a match to TRBD2. CDR1 ENHRY and CDR2 SYGVKD come from the germline V gene. This CDR3 is built from 14 residues. Germline trimming cut 5 bases from V and 3 bases from J; bases unmatched to any gene: 3. The CDR3 nucleotides read TGTGCCATCAGTCGCGGGACTAGCGGCTACGAGCAGTACTTC. Its protein product is CAISRGTSGYEQYF.

This clonotype has only a few counts. The chain recombines TRBV5-1 with TRBJ1-6; 7 bases agree with TRBD1. Germline V gene data show CDR1 as SGHRS and CDR2 as YFSETQ. The V and J ends lost 0 bases and 10 bases, in that order; junction bases with no gene match: 7. This CDR3 spans 15 amino acids. The DNA for the CDR3 is TGCGCCAGCAGCTTGGCCAAGGCAGGGGGATCACCCCTCCACTTT. Encoded protein: CASSLAKAGGSPLHF.

The gene calls are TRBV7-9 and TRBJ2-3; D not certain. V was pared by 2 bases and J by 0 bases, with 9 bases between. This CDR3 is built from 15 residues. In germline, CDR1 is SEHNR, CDR2 FQNEAQ (reference sequence). The DNA for the CDR3 is TGTGCCAGCAGCTTATGGACGTCTAGCACAGATACGCAGTATTTT. The encoded protein is CASSLWTSSTDTQYF.

The V and J genes are TRBV6-1 and TRBJ1-3; the D is unclear. Germline CDR1 MNHNS, CDR2 SASEGT. This CDR3 has 14 residues. Trimming removed 7 bases from V and 4 bases from J, with 14 bases in between. The DNA of the CDR3 is TGTGCCAGCATCTCTTATAGCGGAGGAAACACCATATATTTT. Protein sequence: CASISYSGGNTIYF.

The rearrangement uses TRBV7-9 and TRBJ1-1; D unclear. The germline CDR1 and CDR2 sequences are SEHNR and FQNEAQ (reference sequence). Trimming cost V 0 bases and J 4 bases, with 9 bases left between them. The CDR3 extends over 14 amino acids. In nucleotides, the CDR3 is TGTGCCAGCAGCTTAGCTGGGGTGGGCACTGAAGCTTTCTTT. Translated, it gives CASSLAGVGTEAFF.

This clonotype was observed a handful of times. The V gene is TRBV19, the J gene TRBJ2-1, with D perhaps TRBD2 (7 bases). In germline, CDR1 is LNHDA, CDR2 SQIVND (reference sequence). This CDR3 spans 16 amino acids. The ends were cut back, 3 bases at V and 2 bases at J, with 14 bases in the middle. The CDR3 region is CASSIEGGIPYNEQFF. For the CDR3, the DNA is TGTGCCAGTAGTATCGAGGGGGGGATCCCCTACAATGAGCAGTTCTTC.

This sequence joins TRBV3-1 and TRBJ2-3, with 13 nucleotides matching TRBD2. The CDR3 loop spans 20 amino acids. The trim removed 4 bases at V and 2 bases at J, leaving 15 bases unmatched. Germline V CDR1 and CDR2: LGHDT, YNNKEL (reference sequence). The CDR3 DNA sequence: TGTGCCAGCAGCCGGAGACTAGCGGGGGGCGCCGCTCTCCCCACAGATACGCAGTATTTT. It codes for CASSRRLAGGAALPTDTQYF.

The gene calls are TRBV6-2 or TRBV6-3 and TRBJ2-7; 12 bases align to TRBD2. The CDR3 spans 15 residues. V lost 5 bases to trimming and J lost 2 bases; unmatched junction nucleotides: 4. Germline CDR1 is MNHEY and CDR2 is SVGEGT. CDR3 residues: CASSVLAGGTYEQYF. In DNA, the CDR3 is TGTGCCAGCAGTGTACTAGCGGGAGGAACCTACGAGCAGTACTTC.

This clonotype was seen more than once but under ten times. V and J are TRBV7-9 and TRBJ1-1; possible D gene TRBD1, 6 bases. The V end was cut by 7 bases, the J end by 0 bases, with 12 bases between. There are 14 residues in the CDR3. Germline V gives CDR1 SEHNR, CDR2 FQNEAQ (reference sequence). The CDR3 protein is CASNTQGLNTEAFF. In DNA, the CDR3 is TGTGCCAGCAACACTCAGGGGCTGAACACTGAAGCTTTCTTT.

This clonotype turned up a few times. The rearrangement uses TRBV7-9 and TRBJ2-3; a weak D match, TRBD1 (5 bases). Looked up from germline, CDR1 is SEHNR and CDR2 is FQNEAQ (reference sequence). V dropped 6 bases and J dropped 3 bases, with 19 bases sitting between them. This CDR3 is 16 amino acids long. CDR3 protein: CASSYQGLLGTDTQYF. CDR3 nucleotide sequence: TGTGCCAGCAGTTACCAGGGCCTCCTCGGTACAGATACGCAGTATTTT.

There are a few counts of this clonotype. This sequence joins TRBV20-1 and TRBJ2-5, with TRBD2 identical over 14 bases. CDR3 size: 18 residues. Trimming cost V 0 bases and J 4 bases; bases outside gene matches: 10. CDR1 is DFQATT and CDR2 is SNEGSKA in the germline V gene (reference sequence). CDR3 protein: CSARDPSPTSGRGETQYF. Written as DNA, the CDR3 is TGCAGTGCTAGAGATCCCTCGCCGACTAGCGGGAGGGGAGAGACCCAGTACTTC.

This clonotype was picked up a small number of times. The chain has TRBV11-1 and TRBJ2-1; D gene unclear. Looked up from germline, CDR1 is SGHAT and CDR2 is FQDESV (reference sequence). CDR3 length: 12 amino acids. V was trimmed by 1 base and J by 9 bases, leaving 7 bases between them. CDR3 sequence: CASSLGGIEQFF. The CDR3 DNA reads TGTGCCAGCAGCTTAGGGGGAATTGAGCAGTTCTTC.

This clonotype was counted between two and nine times. This rearrangement joins TRBV12-5 to TRBJ2-1; 8 nucleotides line up with TRBD2. Germline loops: CDR1 LGHNT, CDR2 FRNRAP. The CDR3 extends over 13 amino acids. V shed 8 bases and J 4 bases; nucleotides not matched to a gene: 4. The CDR3 DNA sequence: TGTGCTAGTACTAGCGGTTCATACAATGAGCAGTTCTTC. Its translation is CASTSGSYNEQFF. The variable domain in full, completed from reference TRBV12-5 and TRBJ2-1, reads DARVTQTPRHKVTEMGQEVTMRCQPILGHNTVFWYRQTMMQGLELLAYFRNRAPLDDSGMPKDRFSAEMPDATLATLKIQPSEPRDSAVYFCASTSGSYNEQFFGPGTRLTVL.

The chain employs TRBV9 and TRBJ2-7; TRBD2 matches 14 bases. The CDR3 totals 16 residues. Germline-derived CDR1 and CDR2 are SGDLS and YYNGEE. Trimming removed 0 bases from V and 4 bases from J; junction bases left unmatched: 3. Written as DNA, the CDR3 is TGTGCCAGCAGCGTAGGGAGGACTAGCGGGAGGTACGAGCAGTACTTC. This translates into CASSVGRTSGRYEQYF.

The chain carries TRBV7-9 and TRBJ2-7; 13 bases fit TRBD2. The CDR3 has 15 residues. Germline trimming cut 3 bases from V and 7 bases from J; bases unmatched to any gene: 6. Looked up from germline, CDR1 is SEHNR and CDR2 is FQNEAQ (reference sequence). CDR3 region: CASSFTGTSGIEQYF. The CDR3 region has the DNA TGTGCCAGCAGCTTTACCGGGACTAGCGGGATTGAGCAGTACTTC.

V gene TRBV20-1 combines with J gene TRBJ2-1, with TRBD2 matching over 13 bases. Trimming cost V 2 bases and J 7 bases; bases outside gene matches: 11. CDR3 length: 17 amino acids. CDR1 and CDR2 from the germline V gene are DFQATT and SNEGSKA (reference sequence). The DNA of the CDR3 is TGCAGTGCTAGACCTCGCGGACTAGCGGGAGACTTTAATGAGCAGTTCTTC. This encodes CSARPRGLAGDFNEQFF.

The chain recombines TRBV7-9 with TRBJ2-5; no firm D call. Germline CDR1 SEHNR, CDR2 FQNEAQ (reference sequence). V was trimmed by 0 bases and J by 7 bases, leaving 12 bases between them. This CDR3 is 14 amino acids long. CDR3 DNA: TGTGCCAGCAGCTTAGCGAGCCCGATTGGGACCCAGTACTTC. Protein sequence: CASSLASPIGTQYF.

The chain is built from TRBV5-1 and TRBJ1-5; D remains ambiguous. The CDR3 loop spans 13 amino acids. Between the trimmed V and J ends, which lost 4 bases and 4 bases, there was a span of 9 bases. Germline CDR1 SGHRS, CDR2 YFSETQ. Written as DNA, the CDR3 is TGCGCCAGCAGCCCATCGATAAATCAGCCCCAGCATTTT. Amino acid sequence: CASSPSINQPQHF.